This is a list of T cell receptor beta chains from one sample in a study of cytomegalovirus exposure and HLA in healthy donors. The table came from immunoSEQ multiplex PCR; TCRdb's copy has only in-frame clones and leaves some out. The table shows roughly 60,000 clones, with approximately 83% occurring only once. Source material: PBMCs. Receptors were obtained from a man in his thirties or forties in good health and CMV-seronegative. CDR3s include the opening cysteine and the closing phenylalanine or tryptophan. D genes are given only for firm matches. Size tells how often a clone was seen (once, few, many) or the class of an expanded clone, and some rows leave it out.

.	TRBJ2-7	TRBV7-7	.	CASSLWEGGEQYF	TGTGCCAGCAGCTTATGGGAAGGGGGCGAGCAGTACTTC
.	TRBJ1-1	TRBV7-9	.	CASSLGETEAFF	TGTGCCAGCAGCTTAGGGGAGACTGAAGCTTTCTTT
.	TRBJ2-1	TRBV5-1	.	CASSPVFGSYNEQFF	TGCGCCAGCAGTCCGGTATTTGGCTCCTACAATGAGCAGTTCTTC
once	TRBJ2-3	TRBV5-8	.	CASSFVGLRNTDTQYF	TGTGCCAGCAGCTTTGTAGGACTCCGAAACACAGATACGCAGTATTTT
.	TRBJ1-5	TRBV5-1	.	CASSLGVGGINQPQHF	TGCGCCAGCAGCTTGGGGGTAGGGGGTATCAATCAGCCCCAGCATTTT
.	TRBJ2-5	TRBV4-1	.	CASSRRGGADRETQYF	TGCGCCAGCAGCCGAAGGGGGGGGGCGGATCGGGAGACCCAGTACTTC
once	TRBJ2-7	TRBV27	TRBD2	CASRNYPGTSGPYEQYF	TGTGCCAGCAGAAATTACCCCGGGACTAGCGGGCCCTACGAGCAGTACTTC
few	TRBJ1-1	TRBV4-3	.	CASSRFVQGTEAFF	TGCGCCAGCAGCCGCTTCGTCCAGGGGACTGAAGCTTTCTTT
.	TRBJ2-7	TRBV7-2	.	CASSLAAPNSYEQYF	TGTGCCAGCAGCTTAGCGGCCCCAAACTCCTACGAGCAGTACTTC
.	TRBJ1-4	TRBV30	.	CAWSGTTLAGGMVKLFF	TGTGCCTGGAGTGGTACGACGTTAGCGGGGGGCATGGTAAAACTGTTTTTT
.	TRBJ2-1	TRBV5-5	TRBD2	CASRQGTSGYNEQFF	TGTGCCAGCAGACAGGGGACTAGCGGGTACAATGAGCAGTTCTTC
.	TRBJ1-1	TRBV5-1	.	CASSYDRMNEAFF	TGCGCCAGCAGCTACGACAGGATGAATGAAGCTTTCTTT
once	TRBJ2-5	TRBV27	TRBD2	CASSFERGGLGTQYF	TGTGCCAGCAGTTTTGAAAGGGGAGGGTTGGGGACCCAGTACTTC
.	TRBJ1-1	TRBV13	TRBD1	CASSSGLLLARTGGENTEAFF	TGTGCCAGCAGCTCCGGCCTGTTGTTGGCTCGGACAGGGGGCGAGAACACTGAAGCTTTCTTT
.	TRBJ2-4	TRBV7-2	.	CASSFYMTENIQYF	TGTGCCAGCAGCTTTTATATGACAGAAAACATTCAGTACTTC
.	TRBJ2-7	TRBV2	TRBD1	CASSGSRSGTGYYEQYF	TGTGCCAGCAGTGGGTCCCGCTCCGGGACAGGATACTACGAGCAGTACTTC
.	TRBJ2-1	TRBV7-2	TRBD2	CASSFPGLGTNEQFF	TGTGCCAGCAGCTTCCCGGGACTAGGAACCAATGAGCAGTTCTTC
.	TRBJ2-5	TRBV19	.	CASSIGPSQETQYF	TGTGCCAGTAGTATAGGTCCCAGTCAAGAGACCCAGTACTTC
.	TRBJ2-3	TRBV10-2	.	CASRRAGNTDTQYF	TGCGCCAGCAGGAGGGCGGGGAACACAGATACGCAGTATTTT
.	TRBJ2-7	TRBV9	.	CASSVAGTSSYEQYF	TGTGCCAGCAGCGTAGCTGGGACAAGCTCCTACGAGCAGTACTTC